This T cell receptor (beta chain) stems from a study of blood T cell repertoires in COVID-19. TCRdb's table, derived via immunoSEQ multiplex PCR, lists solely in-frame clones and lacks some. The top ten hold about 1% of the sample, which has about 190,000 clones, roughly nine tenths seen once. This clone was counted a single time. With V trimmed by 5 bases and J by 0 bases, 6 bases remained unmatched. Germline V gene data show CDR1 as MNHEY and CDR2 as SMNVEV (reference sequence). This CDR3 region has 15 residues. This TCR came from a man younger than 40 with acute or convalescent COVID-19. The sample comprised peripheral blood. V gene TRBV27 combines with J gene TRBJ2-7; TRBD2 agrees at 8 bases. CDR3 nucleotide sequence: TGTGCCAGCAGTGCCCTACGGGAGGGCTCCTACGAGCAGTACTTC. Translating gives CASSALREGSYEQYF.